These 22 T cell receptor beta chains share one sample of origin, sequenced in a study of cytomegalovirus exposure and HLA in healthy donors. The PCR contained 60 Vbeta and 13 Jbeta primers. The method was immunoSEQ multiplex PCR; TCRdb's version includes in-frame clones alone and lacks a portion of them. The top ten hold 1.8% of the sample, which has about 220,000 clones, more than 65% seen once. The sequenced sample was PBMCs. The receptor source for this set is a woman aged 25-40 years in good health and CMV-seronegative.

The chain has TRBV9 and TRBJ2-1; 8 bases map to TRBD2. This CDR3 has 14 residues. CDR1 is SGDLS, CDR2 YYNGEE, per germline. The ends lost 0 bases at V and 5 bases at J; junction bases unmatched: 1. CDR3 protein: CASSVELADNEQFF. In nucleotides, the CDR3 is TGTGCCAGCAGCGTAGAACTAGCGGACAATGAGCAGTTCTTC.

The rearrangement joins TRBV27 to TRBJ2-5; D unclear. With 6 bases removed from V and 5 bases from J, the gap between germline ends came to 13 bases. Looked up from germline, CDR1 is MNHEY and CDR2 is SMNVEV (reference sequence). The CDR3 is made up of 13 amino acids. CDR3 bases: TGTGCCAGCAGCCTGTCGAGATTTGAGACCCAGTACTTC. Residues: CASSLSRFETQYF.

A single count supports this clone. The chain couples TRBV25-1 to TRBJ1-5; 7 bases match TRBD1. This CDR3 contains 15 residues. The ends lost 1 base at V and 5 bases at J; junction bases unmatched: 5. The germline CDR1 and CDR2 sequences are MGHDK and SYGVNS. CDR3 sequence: CASSEFGTVDQPQHF. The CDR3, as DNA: TGTGCCAGCAGTGAATTTGGGACAGTAGATCAGCCCCAGCATTTT. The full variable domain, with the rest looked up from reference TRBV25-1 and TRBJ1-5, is EADIYQTPRYLVIGTGKKITLECSQTMGHDKMYWYQQDPGMELHLIHYSYGVNSTEKGDLSSESTVSRIRTEHFPLTLESARPSHTSQYLCASSEFGTVDQPQHFGDGTRLSIL.

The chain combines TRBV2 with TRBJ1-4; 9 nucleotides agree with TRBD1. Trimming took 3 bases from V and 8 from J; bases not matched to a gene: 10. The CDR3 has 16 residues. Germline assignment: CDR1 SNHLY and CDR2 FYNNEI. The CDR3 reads CASSDQWDRAGEKLFF. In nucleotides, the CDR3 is TGTGCCAGCAGTGATCAGTGGGACAGGGCAGGGGAAAAACTGTTTTTT. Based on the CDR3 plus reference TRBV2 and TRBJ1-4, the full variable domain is EPEVTQTPSHQVTQMGQEVILRCVPISNHLYFYWYRQILGQKVEFLVSFYNNEISEKSEIFDDQFSVERPDGSNFTLKIRSTKLEDSAMYFCASSDQWDRAGEKLFFGSGTQLSVL.

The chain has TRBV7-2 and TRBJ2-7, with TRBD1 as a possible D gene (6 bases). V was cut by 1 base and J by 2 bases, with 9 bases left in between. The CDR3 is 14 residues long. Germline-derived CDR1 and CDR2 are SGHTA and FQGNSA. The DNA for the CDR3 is TGTGCCAGCAGCTTAGGAGCAGGGGCCTACGAGCAGTACTTC. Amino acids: CASSLGAGAYEQYF.

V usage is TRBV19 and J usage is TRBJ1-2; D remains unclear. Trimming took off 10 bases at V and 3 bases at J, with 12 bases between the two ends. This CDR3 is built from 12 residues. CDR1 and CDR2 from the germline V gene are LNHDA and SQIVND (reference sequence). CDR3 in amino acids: CATLEGYYGYTF. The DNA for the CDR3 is TGTGCCACCCTGGAGGGATACTATGGCTACACCTTC.

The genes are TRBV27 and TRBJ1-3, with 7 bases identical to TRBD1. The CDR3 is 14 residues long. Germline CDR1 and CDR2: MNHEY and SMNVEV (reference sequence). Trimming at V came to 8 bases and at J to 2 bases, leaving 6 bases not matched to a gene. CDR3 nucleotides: TGTGCCAGCGGATTAGACAGGGCTGGAAACACCATATATTTT. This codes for CASGLDRAGNTIYF.

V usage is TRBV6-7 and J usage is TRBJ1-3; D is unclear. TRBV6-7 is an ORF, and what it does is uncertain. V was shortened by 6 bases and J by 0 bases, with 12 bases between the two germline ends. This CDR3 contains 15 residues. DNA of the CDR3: TGTGCCAGCAGACAGAATGAACTCTCTGGAAACACCATATATTTT. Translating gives CASRQNELSGNTIYF.

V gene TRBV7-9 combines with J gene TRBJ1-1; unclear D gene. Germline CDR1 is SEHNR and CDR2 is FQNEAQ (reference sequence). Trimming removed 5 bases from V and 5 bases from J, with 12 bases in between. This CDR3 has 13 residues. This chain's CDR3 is CASSPMEGTEAFF. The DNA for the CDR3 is TGTGCCAGCAGCCCTATGGAGGGAACTGAAGCTTTCTTT.

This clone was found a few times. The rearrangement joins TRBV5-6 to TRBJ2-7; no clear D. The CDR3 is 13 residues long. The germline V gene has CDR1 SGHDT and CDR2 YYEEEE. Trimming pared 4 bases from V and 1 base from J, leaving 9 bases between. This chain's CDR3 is CASSPSQSYEQYF. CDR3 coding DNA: TGTGCCAGCAGCCCTAGTCAATCCTACGAGCAGTACTTC.

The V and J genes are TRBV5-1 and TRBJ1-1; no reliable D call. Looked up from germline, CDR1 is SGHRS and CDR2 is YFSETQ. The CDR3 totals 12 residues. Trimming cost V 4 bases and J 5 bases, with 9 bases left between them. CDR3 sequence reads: CASSEGGTEAFF. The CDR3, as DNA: TGCGCCAGCAGCGAGGGCGGGACTGAAGCTTTCTTT.

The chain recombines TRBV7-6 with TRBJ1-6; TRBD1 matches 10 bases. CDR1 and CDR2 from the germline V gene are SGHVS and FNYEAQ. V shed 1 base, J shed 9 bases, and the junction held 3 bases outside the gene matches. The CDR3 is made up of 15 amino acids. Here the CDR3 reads CASSLEDRGISPLHF. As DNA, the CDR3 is TGTGCCAGCAGCTTAGAGGACAGGGGGATTTCACCCCTCCACTTT. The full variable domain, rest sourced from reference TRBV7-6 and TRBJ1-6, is GAGVSQSPRYKVTKRGQDVALRCDPISGHVSLYWYRQALGQGPEFLTYFNYEAQQDKSGLPNDRFSAERPEGSISTLTIQRTEQRDSAMYRCASSLEDRGISPLHFGNGTRLTVT.

CDR3 loop: CASSLARWRSGRPYNEQFF. The CDR3 bases are TGTGCCAGCAGCTTAGCGCGTTGGAGAAGCGGGAGGCCCTACAATGAGCAGTTCTTC. The chain uses TRBV7-8 and TRBJ2-1; 9 bases match TRBD2. The V segment lost 0 bases and the J segment 2 bases; nucleotides outside the gene matches: 11. CDR3 size: 19 residues. Germline V gene data show CDR1 as SGHVS and CDR2 as FQNEAQ.

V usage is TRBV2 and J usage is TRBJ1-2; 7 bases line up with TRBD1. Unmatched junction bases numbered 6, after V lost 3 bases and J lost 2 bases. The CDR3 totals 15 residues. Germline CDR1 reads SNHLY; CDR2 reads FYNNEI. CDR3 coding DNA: TGTGCCAGCAGTGATGGGACAGTCTCCAACTATGGCTACACCTTC. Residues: CASSDGTVSNYGYTF.

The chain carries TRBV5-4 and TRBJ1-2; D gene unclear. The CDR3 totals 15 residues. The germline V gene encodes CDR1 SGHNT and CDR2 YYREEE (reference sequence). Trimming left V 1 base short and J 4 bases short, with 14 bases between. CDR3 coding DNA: TGTGCCAGCAGCTTGCGCCTGGGAGGCGGCTATGGCTACACCTTC. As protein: CASSLRLGGGYGYTF.

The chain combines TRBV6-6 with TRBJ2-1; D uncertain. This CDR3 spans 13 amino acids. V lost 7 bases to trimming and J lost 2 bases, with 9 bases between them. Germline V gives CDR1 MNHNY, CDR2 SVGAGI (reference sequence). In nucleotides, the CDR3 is TGTGCCAGCAAGGTGGGCCCCTACAATGAGCAGTTCTTC. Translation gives CASKVGPYNEQFF.

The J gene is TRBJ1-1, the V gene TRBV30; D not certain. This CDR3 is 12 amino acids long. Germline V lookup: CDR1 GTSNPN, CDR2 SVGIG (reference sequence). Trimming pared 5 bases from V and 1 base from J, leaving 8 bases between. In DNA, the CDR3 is TGTGCCTGGGCCCCAGGGAACACTGAAGCTTTCTTT. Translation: CAWAPGNTEAFF. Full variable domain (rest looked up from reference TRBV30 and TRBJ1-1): SQTIHQWPATLVQPVGSPLSLECTVEGTSNPNLYWYRQAAGRGLQLLFYSVGIGQISSEVPQNLSASRPQDRQFILSSKKLLLSDSGFYLCAWAPGNTEAFFGQGTRLTVV.

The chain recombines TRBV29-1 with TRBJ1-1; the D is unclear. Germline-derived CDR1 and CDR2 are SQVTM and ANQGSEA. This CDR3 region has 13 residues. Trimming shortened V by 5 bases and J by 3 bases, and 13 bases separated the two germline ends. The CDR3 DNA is TGCAGCGTTAAAACCGGCGGCGACACTGAAGCTTTCTTT. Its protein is CSVKTGGDTEAFF.

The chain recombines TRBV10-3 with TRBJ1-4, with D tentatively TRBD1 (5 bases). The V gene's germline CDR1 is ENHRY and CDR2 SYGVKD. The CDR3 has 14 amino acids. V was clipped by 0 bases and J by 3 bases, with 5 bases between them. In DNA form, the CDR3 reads TGTGCCATCAGTGAGTCGACAGCTAATGAAAAACTGTTTTTT. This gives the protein CAISESTANEKLFF.

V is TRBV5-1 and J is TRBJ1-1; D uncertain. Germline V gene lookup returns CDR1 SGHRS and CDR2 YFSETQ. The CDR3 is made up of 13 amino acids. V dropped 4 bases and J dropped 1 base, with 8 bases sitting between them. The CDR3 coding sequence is TGCGCCAGCAGCCCGGGATGGAACACTGAAGCTTTCTTT. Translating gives CASSPGWNTEAFF.

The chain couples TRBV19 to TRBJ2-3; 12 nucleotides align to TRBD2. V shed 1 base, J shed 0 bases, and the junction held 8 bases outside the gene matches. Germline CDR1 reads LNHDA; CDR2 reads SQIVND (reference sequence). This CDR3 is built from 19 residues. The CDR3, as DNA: TGTGCCAGTAGTATAGTGACTAGCGGGGGAACCCATAGCACAGATACGCAGTATTTT. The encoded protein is CASSIVTSGGTHSTDTQYF.

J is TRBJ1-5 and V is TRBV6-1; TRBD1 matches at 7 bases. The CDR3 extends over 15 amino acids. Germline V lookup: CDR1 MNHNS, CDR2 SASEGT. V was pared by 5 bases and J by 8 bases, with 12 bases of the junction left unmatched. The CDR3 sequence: CASSSRTGQVEPQHF. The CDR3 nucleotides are TGTGCCAGCAGTTCTAGGACAGGCCAAGTCGAGCCCCAGCATTTT.